Only one count was recorded for the clone carrying this T cell receptor beta chain. Its antigen is currently unknown. This sample was taken from a study of cytomegalovirus exposure and HLA in healthy donors. Regarding the study as a whole: Reportedly, cytomegalovirus status was diagnosed with high sensitivity and specificity. In vitro work confirmed that three CMV-associated chains recognize CMV antigens. The study put some 150 TCR beta chains on its list as cytomegalovirus-associated. Subsequent analysis of the approximately 110 validation repertoires found a tendency for first-cohort TCR clusters to co-occur.

The method was immunoSEQ multiplex PCR; TCRdb's version includes in-frame clones alone and lacks a portion of them. The table shows around 60,000 clones, with 90% to 96% occurring only once. The CDR3 runs to 14 residues. Unmatched junction bases numbered 3, after V lost 4 bases and J lost 3 bases. Germline V lookup: CDR1 SGHRS, CDR2 YFSETQ. The origin of this receptor is a woman aged 18-29 years in good health and CMV-seronegative. The V call is TRBV5-1, the J call TRBJ2-7; 11 bases map to TRBD1. The sample taken for sequencing was PBMCs. The DNA for the CDR3 is TGCGCCAGCAGCCCGGGACAGGGGGGCTACGAGCAGTACTTC. Translation gives CASSPGQGGYEQYF.